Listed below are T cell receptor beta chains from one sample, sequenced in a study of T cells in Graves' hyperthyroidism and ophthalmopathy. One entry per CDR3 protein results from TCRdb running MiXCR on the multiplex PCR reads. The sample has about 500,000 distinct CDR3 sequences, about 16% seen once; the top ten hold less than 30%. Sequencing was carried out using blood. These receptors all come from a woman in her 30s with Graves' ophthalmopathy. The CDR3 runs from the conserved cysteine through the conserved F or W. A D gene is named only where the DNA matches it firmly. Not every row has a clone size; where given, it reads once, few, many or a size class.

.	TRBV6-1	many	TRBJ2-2	CAAGEGGAGTGELFF	TGTGCCGCGGGCGAAGGGGGGGCGGGCACCGGGGAGCTGTTTTTT
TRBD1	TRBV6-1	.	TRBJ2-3	CASNYPGQRGYTDTQYF	TGTGCCAGCAACTACCCGGGACAGAGGGGGTACACAGATACGCAGTATTTT
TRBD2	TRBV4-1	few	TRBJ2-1	CASSRGLAGINEQFF	TGCGCCAGCAGCCGCGGACTAGCGGGAATCAATGAGCAGTTCTTC
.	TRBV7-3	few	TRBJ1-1	CASSLSSTLDTEAFF	TGTGCCAGCAGCTTATCCTCCACACTGGACACTGAAGCTTTCTTT
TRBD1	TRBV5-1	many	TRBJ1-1	CASRLGGGTEAFF	TGCGCCAGCAGATTAGGGGGCGGCACTGAAGCTTTCTTT
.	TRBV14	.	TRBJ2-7	CASSRSGPSSYEQYF	TGTGCCAGCAGCCGGTCCGGGCCCTCCTCCTACGAGCAGTACTTC
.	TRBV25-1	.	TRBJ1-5	CASIRQAINQPQHF	TGTGCCAGCATTCGACAGGCGATCAATCAGCCCCAGCATTTT
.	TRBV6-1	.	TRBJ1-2	CASSEVPGRMRGYTF	TGTGCCAGCAGTGAAGTCCCAGGGCGAATGCGGGGCTACACCTTC
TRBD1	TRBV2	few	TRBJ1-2	CAGGTEANYGYTF	TGTGCCGGAGGGACAGAGGCTAACTATGGCTACACCTTC
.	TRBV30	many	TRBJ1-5	CAWSVGQGTQPQHF	TGTGCCTGGAGTGTTGGGCAGGGAACCCAGCCCCAGCATTTT
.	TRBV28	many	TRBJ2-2	CATGDSGLILLFF	TGTGCCACGGGAGACAGCGGACTTATATTGCTGTTTTTT
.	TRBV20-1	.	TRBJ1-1	CSVSRVTNTEAFF	TGCAGTGTCTCCAGGGTAACGAACACTGAAGCTTTCTTT
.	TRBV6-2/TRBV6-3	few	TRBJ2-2	CASSPDHNGGELFF	TGTGCCAGCAGTCCGGACCATAATGGCGGGGAGCTGTTTTTT
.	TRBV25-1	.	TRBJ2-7	CASSDSKIGVGYEQYF	TGTGCCAGCAGTGATTCTAAGATCGGAGTGGGCTACGAGCAGTACTTC
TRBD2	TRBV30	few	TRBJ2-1	CAWSVPVAGYNNEQFF	TGTGCCTGGAGTGTCCCCGTAGCGGGATATAACAATGAGCAGTTCTTC
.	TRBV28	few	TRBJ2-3	CASNRLTSDTQYF	TGTGCCAGCAACCGTTTAACGTCAGATACGCAGTATTTT
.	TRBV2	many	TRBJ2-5	CASRPTPPVVTQYF	TGTGCCAGCAGACCTACACCACCGGTCGTGACCCAGTACTTC
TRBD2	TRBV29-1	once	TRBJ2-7	CSVETSGTSYEQYF	TGCAGCGTAGAAACTAGCGGGACGAGCTACGAGCAGTACTTC
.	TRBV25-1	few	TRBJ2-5	CASSPIDREETQYF	TGTGCCAGCAGCCCCATCGACAGAGAAGAGACCCAGTACTTC
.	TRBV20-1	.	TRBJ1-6	CSAQGKSPLHF	TGCAGTGCCCAGGGAAAATCACCCCTCCACTTT
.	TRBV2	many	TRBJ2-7	CASSEGRGSYEQYF	TGTGCCAGCAGTGAGGGTCGGGGCTCCTACGAGCAGTACTTC
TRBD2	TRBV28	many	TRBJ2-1	CASRLAGGPTEQFF	TGTGCCAGCAGATTAGCGGGAGGGCCGACTGAGCAGTTCTTC
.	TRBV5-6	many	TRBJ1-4	CASNFQGTGNEKLFF	TGTGCCAGCAACTTCCAGGGTACTGGTAATGAAAAACTGTTTTTT
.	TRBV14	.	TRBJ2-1	CASSNTRGSGTVYNEQFF	TGTGCCAGCAGCAATACTAGGGGTAGCGGGACAGTCTACAATGAGCAGTTCTTC
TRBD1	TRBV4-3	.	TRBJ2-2	CASSQGDRGLELFF	TGCGCCAGCAGCCAAGGGGACAGGGGGTTGGAGCTGTTTTTT
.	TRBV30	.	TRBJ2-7	CAWSVELGGQGGYEQYF	TGTGCCTGGAGTGTTGAACTTGGGGGTCAGGGAGGCTACGAGCAGTACTTC
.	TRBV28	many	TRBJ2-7	CASYSRVKPGLYEQYF	TGTGCCAGCTATAGTCGGGTCAAACCGGGGCTCTACGAGCAGTACTTC
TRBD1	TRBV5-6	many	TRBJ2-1	CASSLMSNRGTEENEQFF	TGTGCCAGCAGTTTAATGTCTAACAGGGGAACGGAAGAAAATGAGCAGTTCTTC
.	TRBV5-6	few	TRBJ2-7	CASSLLGPWNEQYF	TGTGCCAGCAGCTTATTGGGACCTTGGAACGAGCAGTACTTC
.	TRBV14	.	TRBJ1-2	CASSQVHPWGYTF	TGTGCCAGCAGCCAAGTACACCCTTGGGGCTACACCTTC
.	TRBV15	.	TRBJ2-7	CATSRGPAGQPRWYEQYF	TGTGCCACCAGCAGAGGTCCGGCAGGGCAACCACGGTGGTACGAGCAGTACTTC
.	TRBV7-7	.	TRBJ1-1	CASSATESTEAFF	TGTGCTAGCAGCGCGACAGAAAGCACTGAAGCTTTCTTT
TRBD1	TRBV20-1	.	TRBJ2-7	CSARKGGEGEQYF	TGCAGTGCTAGGAAAGGGGGCGAAGGCGAGCAGTACTTC
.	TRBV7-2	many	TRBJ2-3	CASSRASGPRDTQYF	TGTGCCAGCAGCCGTGCGTCAGGGCCGAGAGATACGCAGTATTTT
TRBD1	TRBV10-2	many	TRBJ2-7	CASSEGTGANEQYF	TGCGCCAGCAGTGAAGGGACAGGGGCCAACGAGCAGTACTTC
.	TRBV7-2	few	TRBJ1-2	CASSLEPSGTNYGYTF	TGTGCCAGCAGCTTAGAACCGTCGGGGACCAACTATGGCTACACCTTC
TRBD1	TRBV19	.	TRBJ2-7	CASSRDRGADEQYF	TGTGCCAGTAGTAGGGACAGGGGTGCTGACGAGCAGTACTTC
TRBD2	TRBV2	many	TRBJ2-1	CASSELAGDNEQFF	TGTGCCAGCAGTGAACTAGCGGGGGACAATGAGCAGTTCTTC
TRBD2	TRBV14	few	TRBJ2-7	CASSQSPTSGRKNEQYF	TGTGCCAGCAGCCAGAGCCCAACTAGCGGGAGGAAAAACGAGCAGTACTTC
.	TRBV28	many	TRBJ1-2	CASSFRGRSDYGYTF	TGTGCCAGCAGTTTCCGCGGCAGATCTGACTATGGCTACACCTTC
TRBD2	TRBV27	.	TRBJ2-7	CASSWGGSTTYEQYF	TGTGCCAGCAGTTGGGGCGGGAGCACGACCTACGAGCAGTACTTC
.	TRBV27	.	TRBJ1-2	CASGLYREWNYGYTF	TGTGCCAGCGGTTTATACAGGGAATGGAACTATGGCTACACCTTC
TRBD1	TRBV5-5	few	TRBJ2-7	CASSLVGQQYEQYF	TGTGCCAGCAGCTTGGTGGGACAGCAGTACGAGCAGTACTTC
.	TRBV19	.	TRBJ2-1	CASSIGLRPYNEQFF	TGTGCCAGTAGTATAGGACTCCGCCCCTACAATGAGCAGTTCTTC
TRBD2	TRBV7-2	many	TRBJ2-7	CASSFSSGYPYEQYF	TGTGCCAGCAGCTTTAGTAGCGGGTACCCCTACGAGCAGTACTTC
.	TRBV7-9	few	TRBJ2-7	CASSSPLAPYEQYF	TGTGCCAGCAGCTCCCCACTAGCTCCCTACGAGCAGTACTTC
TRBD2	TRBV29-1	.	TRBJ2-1	CSARGGTSGTWQFF	TGCAGCGCCCGAGGCGGGACTAGCGGGACATGGCAGTTCTTC
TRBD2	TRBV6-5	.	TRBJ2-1	CASSYSSGSSNEQFF	TGTGCCAGCAGTTACTCGAGCGGGAGCAGCAATGAGCAGTTCTTC
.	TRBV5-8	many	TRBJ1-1	CASHINMNTEAFF	TGTGCCAGTCATATTAACATGAACACTGAAGCTTTCTTT
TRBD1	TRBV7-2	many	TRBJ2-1	CASSLTGVDEQFF	TGTGCCAGCAGCTTAACAGGGGTCGATGAGCAGTTCTTC
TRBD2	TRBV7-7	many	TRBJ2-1	CASSPRTSGIYSNEQFF	TGTGCCAGCAGCCCCCGGACTAGCGGGATATATAGCAATGAGCAGTTCTTC
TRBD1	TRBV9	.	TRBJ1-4	CASSVTGTGRVVGTNEKLFF	TGTGCCAGCAGCGTGACCGGGACAGGGAGGGTGGTGGGGACTAATGAAAAACTGTTTTTT
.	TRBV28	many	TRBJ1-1	CASSLSRVTAFF	TGTGCCAGCAGTTTATCGAGGGTTACGGCTTTCTTT
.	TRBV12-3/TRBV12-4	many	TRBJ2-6	CASSLGQGGSGANVLTF	TGTGCCAGCAGTTTAGGGCAGGGGGGATCTGGGGCCAACGTCCTGACTTTC
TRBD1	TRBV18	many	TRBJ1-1	CASSPPTGRGMDTEAFF	TGTGCCAGCTCACCACCGACAGGGCGGGGTATGGACACTGAAGCTTTCTTT
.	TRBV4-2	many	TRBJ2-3	CASSQDQGSVTDTQYF	TGTGCCAGCAGCCAAGATCAGGGGAGCGTGACAGATACGCAGTATTTT
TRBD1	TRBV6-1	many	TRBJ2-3	CASSSTGGADTQYF	TGTGCCAGCAGTTCGACAGGGGGCGCAGATACGCAGTATTTT